This T cell receptor beta chain was sequenced in a study of chemoradiotherapy in HPV16-positive cancers. General study points: During treatment, candidate HPV-specific clones and E7-related motifs expanded in tumor.

V lost 0 bases to trimming and J lost 7 bases; unmatched junction nucleotides: 0. Looked up from germline, CDR1 is KGHSH and CDR2 is LQKENI. The length of the CDR3 is 12 residues. Details on this clone: No antigen is known for it.

Sequencing was performed with immunoSEQ multiplex PCR; in TCRdb, only in-frame clones are kept and a portion is missing. This table holds 500 or so clones, roughly 85% found once. Repertoires were sampled repeatedly during chemoradiotherapy. This clonotype was sampled from a human donor with HPV-associated anogenital cancer. The J gene is TRBJ2-7, the V gene TRBV18; 7 bases fit TRBD2. Sequenced material: tumor tissue, taken from a patient who underwent chemoradiotherapy. Here the CDR3 reads CASSPPGGEQYF. CDR3 coding DNA: TGTGCCAGCTCACCACCGGGAGGGGAGCAGTACTTC.